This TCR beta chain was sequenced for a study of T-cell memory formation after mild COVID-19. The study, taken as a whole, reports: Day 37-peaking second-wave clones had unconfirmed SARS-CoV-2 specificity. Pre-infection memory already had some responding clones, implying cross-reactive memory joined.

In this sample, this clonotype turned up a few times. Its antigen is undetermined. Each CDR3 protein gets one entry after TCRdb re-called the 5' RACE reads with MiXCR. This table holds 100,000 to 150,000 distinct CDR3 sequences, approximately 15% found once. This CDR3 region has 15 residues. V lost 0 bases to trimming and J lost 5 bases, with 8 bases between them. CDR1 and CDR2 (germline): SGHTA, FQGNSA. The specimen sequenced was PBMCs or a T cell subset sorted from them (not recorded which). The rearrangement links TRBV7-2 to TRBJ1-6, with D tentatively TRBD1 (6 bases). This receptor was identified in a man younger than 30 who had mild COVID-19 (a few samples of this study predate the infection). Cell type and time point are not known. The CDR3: CASSLAGGNNSPLHF. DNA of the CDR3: TGTGCCAGCAGCTTAGCAGGGGGAAATAATTCACCCCTCCACTTT. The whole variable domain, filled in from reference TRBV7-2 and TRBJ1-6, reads GAGVSQSPSNKVTEKGKDVELRCDPISGHTALYWYRQSLGQGLEFLIYFQGNSAPDKSGLPSDRFSAERTGGSVSTLTIQRTQQEDSAVYLCASSLAGGNNSPLHFGNGTRLTVT.